This TCR beta chain was retrieved from a study of OX40 agonist ivuxolimab in advanced cancers. Study details: Ivuxolimab, an agonist antibody against OX40 (CD134), was given to patients. Among those enrolled, mean age was approximately 60 years (range 23 to 79) and about 79% were male. Study-level findings and limits: In a subset of nonresponders, normalized T-cell clonal expansion was also low. Fewer expanded clones were found on average in CD4+ than in CD8+ T cells.

Worth noting for this clone: What it binds is not known.

Here immunoSEQ multiplex PCR was the method, and the copy in TCRdb shows in-frame clones only, minus some. The table has about 31,000 clones, roughly 80% seen once. CDR1 is SEHNR, CDR2 FQNEAQ, per germline (reference sequence). The V and J ends lost 3 bases and 7 bases respectively, with 15 bases between them. The CDR3 runs 14 residues. This TCR came from an adult with an advanced solid tumor such as melanoma, head and neck, liver or kidney cancer. The source was CD4+ or CD8+ T cells sorted from blood, collected in a trial of the OX40 agonist ivuxolimab. This chain connects TRBV7-9 to TRBJ2-5, with D perhaps assigned TRBD1 or TRBD2 (5 bases each). In DNA, the CDR3 is TGTGCCAGCAGCTTTTGGGGACCCGGAGGGACCCAGTACTTC. Translated: CASSFWGPGGTQYF.